This T cell receptor (beta chain) is drawn from a study of T cell responses to AZD1222 COVID-19 vaccine. General study findings and limits: In all cases, repertoires were sampled only after the peak T cell response. Females outnumbered males among donors, who were mostly white British; clonal diversity was possibly underestimated. Spike-specific TCR depth and breadth grew after two AZD1222 doses.

The data were produced by immunoSEQ multiplex PCR, yet TCRdb's version contains in-frame clones alone and is incomplete. This table holds 98,000 or so clones, about 91% found once. The sample holds a few counts of this clone. Its target is unknown. Trimming cost V 1 base and J 3 bases, with 12 bases left between them. The CDR3 is 15 amino acids. Germline V lookup: CDR1 SGHTA, CDR2 FQGNSA. The V gene is TRBV7-2, the J gene TRBJ1-1; D gene uncertain. The material sequenced was peripheral blood, taken on day 0 of AZD1222 vaccination. The TCR sequence derives from an adult in good health. The CDR3 loop reads CASSLGRIGDTEAFF. In nucleotides, the CDR3 is TGTGCCAGCAGCTTAGGGCGGATAGGAGACACTGAAGCTTTCTTT.